Listed below are T cell receptor beta chains from one sample, sequenced in a study of shared clonotypes between healthy human individuals. Profiled with immunoSEQ multiplex PCR; TCRdb holds only in-frame clones, not every one. In the table there are about 2.1 million clones, 85% to 95% of which are singletons. Sequenced: naive CD8+ T cells from PBMCs. The receptors originated from a man aged 18-30 years in good health. Some clones in this sample may be carry-over from other donors' samples. CDR3s include the opening cysteine and the closing phenylalanine or tryptophan. Each record gives: V gene, J gene, clone size, D gene, CDR3 protein, CDR3 DNA. The D gene is left open where the match is weak. Clone size, where shown, is once, few, many, or a class for clones that have expanded.

>TRBV9|TRBJ2-7|.|.
CASSVPADEQYF
TGTGCCAGCAGCGTACCCGCGGACGAGCAGTACTTC
>TRBV7-8|TRBJ2-7|.|.
CASSLGAGPSYEQYF
TGTGCCAGCAGCTTAGGGGCAGGTCCTTCCTACGAGCAGTACTTC
>TRBV7-6|TRBJ2-3|.|.
CASSQISRADATQYF
TGTGCCAGCAGCCAAATAAGCCGGGCCGACGCTACGCAGTATTTT
>TRBV30|TRBJ2-7|.|.
CAWSVITGSYEQYF
TGTGCCTGGAGTGTAATAACAGGATCCTACGAGCAGTACTTC
>TRBV19|TRBJ1-1|.|.
CASSISGIAEAFF
TGTGCCAGTAGTATTTCTGGGATCGCTGAAGCTTTCTTT
>TRBV7-2|TRBJ2-1|.|TRBD2
CASSTHPAGGQRDEQFF
TGTGCCAGCAGCACCCATCCAGCGGGAGGGCAACGTGATGAGCAGTTCTTC
>TRBV4-1|TRBJ2-2|.|.
CASSQGFSTGELFF
TGCGCCAGCAGCCAGGGTTTTAGCACCGGGGAGCTGTTTTTT
>TRBV30|TRBJ1-5|.|.
CAWSPHGGPNQPQHF
TGTGCCTGGAGCCCCCATGGGGGTCCCAATCAGCCCCAGCATTTT
>TRBV7-9|TRBJ1-1|.|.
CASSLDRNTEAFF
TGTGCCAGCAGCCTGGACAGGAACACTGAAGCTTTCTTT
>TRBV5-1|TRBJ2-3|.|.
CASSLGVLRAGADTQYF
TGCGCCAGCAGCTTGGGGGTCCTCCGGGCAGGCGCAGATACGCAGTATTTT
>TRBV7-3|TRBJ2-2|.|TRBD2
CASSLTSGRTNTGELFF
TGTGCCAGCAGCTTGACTAGCGGGAGAACAAACACCGGGGAGCTGTTTTTT
>TRBV29-1|TRBJ1-1|.|.
CSPTVNTEAFF
TGCAGCCCGACAGTGAACACTGAAGCTTTCTTT
>TRBV4-1|TRBJ1-1|.|.
CASSLPTRGVMNTEAFF
TGCGCCAGCAGCCTCCCCACCCGAGGAGTGATGAACACTGAAGCTTTCTTT
>TRBV4-2|TRBJ1-5|.|.
CASSQASGSQPQHF
TGTGCCAGCAGCCAAGCTTCAGGGAGTCAGCCCCAGCATTTT
>TRBV4-2|TRBJ2-3|.|TRBD2
CASSPGTSRTDTQYF
TGTGCCAGCAGCCCGGGGACTAGCAGAACAGATACGCAGTATTTT
>TRBV30|TRBJ1-1|.|.
CAWSVWGRETEAFF
TGTGCCTGGAGTGTGTGGGGGCGGGAGACTGAAGCTTTCTTT
>TRBV19|TRBJ1-1|.|.
CASSIDGNTEAFF
TGTGCCAGTAGTATAGACGGGAACACTGAAGCTTTCTTT
>TRBV10-2|TRBJ2-1|.|TRBD2
CASRSGGPYNEQFF
TGCGCCAGCCGGAGCGGGGGACCTTACAATGAGCAGTTCTTC
>TRBV5-6|TRBJ2-2|.|.
CASSLGRVGELFF
TGTGCCAGCAGCCTTGGCCGGGTCGGGGAGCTGTTTTTT
>TRBV10-3|TRBJ2-7|.|.
CAISVMVGLDSYEQYF
TGTGCCATCAGTGTGATGGTAGGGCTTGATTCCTACGAGCAGTACTTC
>TRBV25-1|TRBJ2-5|.|.
CASSEYIIQETQYF
TGTGCCAGCAGTGAATATATCATACAAGAGACCCAGTACTTC
>TRBV30|TRBJ1-4|.|.
CAWSLTFWGQEKLFF
TGTGCCTGGAGTCTTACTTTCTGGGGGCAGGAAAAACTGTTTTTT
>TRBV4-3|TRBJ2-3|.|.
CASSHGSDTDTQYF
TGCGCCAGCAGCCACGGGTCCGACACAGATACGCAGTATTTT
>TRBV19|TRBJ1-2|.|TRBD1
CASSPTTGGAGYGYTF
TGTGCCAGTAGTCCTACTACAGGGGGCGCGGGCTATGGCTACACCTTC
>TRBV25-1|TRBJ1-2|.|.
CASSEDRTNYGYTF
TGTGCCAGCAGTGAGGACAGAACTAACTATGGCTACACCTTC
>TRBV28|TRBJ2-3|.|.
CASSLLGKGQAQYF
TGTGCCAGCAGTTTATTGGGGAAGGGGCAGGCGCAGTATTTT
>TRBV28|TRBJ1-1|.|.
CASSSEDTEAFF
TGTGCCAGCAGTTCGGAGGACACTGAAGCTTTCTTT
>TRBV7-9|TRBJ2-5|.|.
CASSFGRQETQYF
TGTGCCAGCAGCTTTGGGCGACAAGAGACCCAGTACTTC
>TRBV4-3|TRBJ1-6|.|.
CASSQGSTLDSPLHF
TGCGCCAGCAGCCAAGGTTCGACATTGGATTCACCCCTCCACTTT
>TRBV7-9|TRBJ2-7|.|TRBD2
CASSSPRAGEIYEQYF
TGTGCCAGCAGCTCACCGCGGGCGGGAGAGATCTACGAGCAGTACTTC
>TRBV7-9|TRBJ2-2|.|.
CASRWRGELFF
TGTGCCAGCAGGTGGCGGGGGGAGCTGTTTTTT
>TRBV7-3|TRBJ2-1|.|TRBD2
CASSLTPAGTYNEQFF
TGTGCCAGCAGCTTAACCCCAGCGGGAACCTACAATGAGCAGTTCTTC
>TRBV9|TRBJ2-3|.|TRBD1
CASSVVDRGRDTQYF
TGTGCCAGCAGCGTAGTGGACAGGGGGCGAGATACGCAGTATTTT
>TRBV28|TRBJ2-7|.|.
CASSPDLITSSSSYEQYF
TGTGCCAGCAGCCCTGACCTTATTACTAGCAGCTCCTCCTACGAGCAGTACTTC
>TRBV21-1|TRBJ2-3|.|.
CASRAQQATDTQYF
TGTGCCAGCAGGGCCCAGCAGGCTACAGATACGCAGTATTTT
>TRBV11-2|TRBJ1-2|.|.
CASSFGGLNYGYTF
TGTGCCAGCAGCTTCGGCGGCCTTAACTATGGCTACACCTTC
>TRBV19|TRBJ2-1|.|.
CASSIAPGTYNEQFF
TGTGCCAGTAGTATAGCTCCGGGAACCTACAATGAGCAGTTCTTC
>TRBV7-9|TRBJ2-3|.|.
CASSLAAADGKDTQYF
TGTGCCAGCAGCTTAGCGGCGGCAGACGGAAAAGATACGCAGTATTTT
>TRBV4-1|TRBJ2-7|.|.
CASSQVIAFYEQYF
TGCGCCAGCAGCCAAGTAATCGCGTTCTACGAGCAGTACTTC
>TRBV2|TRBJ2-7|.|TRBD1
CASSEGQGARRDFFEQYF
TGTGCCAGCAGTGAAGGACAGGGGGCTAGGCGGGATTTTTTTGAGCAGTACTTC
>TRBV2|TRBJ1-1|once|.
CASSEGVRSEAFF
TGTGCCAGCAGTGAGGGGGTACGAAGCGAAGCTTTCTTT
>TRBV7-9|TRBJ1-2|.|.
CATHVVGFNYGYTF
TGTGCCACCCATGTAGTGGGGTTCAACTATGGCTACACCTTC
>TRBV19|TRBJ1-4|.|.
CASNGPVPAKLFF
TGTGCCAGTAATGGGCCAGTGCCCGCCAAACTGTTTTTT
>TRBV11-2|TRBJ2-1|.|.
CASSPRGSRHNEQFF
TGTGCCAGCAGTCCGAGGGGGAGCCGTCACAATGAGCAGTTCTTC
>TRBV13|TRBJ2-1|.|.
CASSLVLYNEQFF
TGTGCCAGCAGCTTAGTTCTTTACAATGAGCAGTTCTTC
>TRBV7-9|TRBJ2-3|.|.
CASSFHPSITDTQYF
TGTGCCAGCAGCTTCCACCCATCCATCACAGATACGCAGTATTTT
>TRBV27|TRBJ2-7|.|.
CASSPALGPANEQYF
TGTGCCAGCAGTCCCGCGTTAGGGCCTGCGAACGAGCAGTACTTC
>TRBV28|TRBJ1-1|.|.
CASSYYVNTEAFF
TGTGCCAGCAGTTACTACGTGAACACTGAAGCTTTCTTT